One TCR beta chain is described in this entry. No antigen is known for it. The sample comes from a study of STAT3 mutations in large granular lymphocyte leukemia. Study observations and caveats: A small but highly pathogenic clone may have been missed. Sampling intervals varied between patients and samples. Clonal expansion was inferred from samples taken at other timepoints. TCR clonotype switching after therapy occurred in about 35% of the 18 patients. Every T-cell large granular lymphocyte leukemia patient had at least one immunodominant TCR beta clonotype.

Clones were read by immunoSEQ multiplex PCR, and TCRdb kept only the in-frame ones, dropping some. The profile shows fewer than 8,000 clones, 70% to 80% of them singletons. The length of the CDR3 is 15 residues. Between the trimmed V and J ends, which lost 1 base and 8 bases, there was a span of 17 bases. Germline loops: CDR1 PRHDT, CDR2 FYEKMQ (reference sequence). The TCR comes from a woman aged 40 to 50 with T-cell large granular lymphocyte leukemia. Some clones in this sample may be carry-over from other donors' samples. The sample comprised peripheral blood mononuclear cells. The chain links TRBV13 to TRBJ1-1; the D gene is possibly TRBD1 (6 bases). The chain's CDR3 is CASSLEVGTSLEAFF. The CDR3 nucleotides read TGTGCCAGCAGCTTAGAGGTTGGGACATCTTTAGAAGCTTTCTTT.